The rows below give T cell receptor beta chains drawn from one sample of a study of human T cells and chemical hapten exposure. TCRdb re-derived calls from the RACE reads in MiXCR, one entry per CDR3 protein. The sample includes 110,000 to 150,000 distinct CDR3 sequences, roughly 10% of them seen just once. The input for sequencing was whole blood, taken in connection with sensitization to the hapten diphenylcyclopropenone (DPC). These receptor sequences come from a woman in her forties or fifties with alopecia areata. Some clones in this sample may be carry-over from other donors' samples. Both conserved end residues are part of each CDR3. A D gene is named only where the DNA matches it firmly. Clone size appears in some rows only: once, few, many, or a class for an expanded clone.

d_gene	v_gene	j_gene	abundance	CDR3aa	CDR3nt
-	TRBV18	TRBJ2-7	few	CASSPVKQGSGEQYF	TGTGCCAGCTCACCTGTCAAGCAGGGGTCGGGCGAGCAGTACTTC
-	TRBV20-1	TRBJ2-2	few	CSAEAGGEPTGELFF	TGCAGTGCCGAAGCGGGCGGGGAACCCACCGGGGAGCTGTTTTTT
-	TRBV7-9	TRBJ1-6	many	CASSLPTFNSPLHF	TGTGCCAGCAGCTTGCCAACCTTTAATTCACCCCTCCACTTT
-	TRBV12-3/TRBV12-4	TRBJ1-3	many	CASSQGTGNTIYF	TGTGCCAGCAGTCAGGGGACGGGAAACACCATATATTTT
-	TRBV30	TRBJ1-1	few	CAWSAEYRPGDNTEAFF	TGTGCCTGGAGTGCTGAGTACAGGCCGGGTGATAACACTGAAGCTTTCTTT
TRBD1	TRBV11-2	TRBJ2-7	-	CASTLAGTGAYEQYF	TGTGCCAGCACTCTCGCCGGGACAGGGGCTTACGAGCAGTACTTC
TRBD2	TRBV11-2	TRBJ2-7	many	CASTPSGSRNEQYF	TGTGCCAGCACCCCTAGCGGGAGTCGGAACGAGCAGTACTTC
TRBD1	TRBV5-4	TRBJ2-5	-	CASSSTGVKETQYF	TGTGCCAGCAGTTCGACAGGGGTTAAAGAGACCCAGTACTTC
TRBD1	TRBV12-3/TRBV12-4	TRBJ1-1	many	CASSRWTGVLGTEAFF	TGTGCCAGCAGTCGGTGGACAGGGGTTTTGGGCACTGAAGCTTTCTTT
-	TRBV29-1	TRBJ1-3	-	CSVLSSGDTIYF	TGCAGCGTACTAAGTTCGGGGGACACCATATATTTT
-	TRBV14	TRBJ2-5	-	CASSQDLAIETQYF	TGTGCCAGCAGCCAAGATCTCGCCATCGAGACCCAGTACTTC
-	TRBV5-1	TRBJ1-1	many	CASSLGGVTEAFF	TGCGCCAGCAGCTTGGGGGGAGTCACTGAAGCTTTCTTT
-	TRBV11-2	TRBJ2-6	many	CASSFPSGANVLTF	TGTGCCAGCAGCTTTCCTTCTGGGGCCAACGTCCTGACTTTC
TRBD2	TRBV6-2/TRBV6-3	TRBJ2-1	few	CASRRTSGRGYNEQFF	TGTGCCAGCAGGCGGACTAGCGGGAGAGGCTACAATGAGCAGTTCTTC
-	TRBV3-1	TRBJ2-7	few	CASSQGTKRQYF	TGTGCCAGCAGCCAAGGGACCAAGAGGCAGTACTTC
-	TRBV5-6	TRBJ1-5	few	CASSFGRGGQPQHF	TGTGCCAGCAGCTTCGGGAGGGGAGGCCAGCCCCAGCATTTT
-	TRBV30	TRBJ2-7	-	CAWSVASVRYEQYF	TGTGCCTGGAGTGTTGCTTCGGTTCGGTACGAGCAGTACTTC
-	TRBV18	TRBJ2-6	many	CASSPERAGANVLTF	TGTGCCAGCTCACCTGAACGGGCTGGGGCCAACGTCCTGACTTTC
-	TRBV28	TRBJ1-4	-	CASSGTDAGANEKLFF	TGTGCCAGCAGCGGCACCGATGCCGGCGCTAATGAAAAACTGTTTTTT
-	TRBV28	TRBJ2-4	once	CASSLGLKNIQYF	TGTGCCAGCAGCCTGGGACTCAAAAACATTCAGTACTTC
-	TRBV12-3/TRBV12-4	TRBJ1-5	few	CASTHGRSNQPQHF	TGTGCCAGCACCCACGGACGGAGCAATCAGCCCCAGCATTTT
-	TRBV12-3/TRBV12-4	TRBJ1-1	few	CASSLAQGFGFF	TGTGCCAGCAGTTTAGCACAGGGATTCGGTTTCTTT